This T cell receptor (beta chain) stems from a study of vaccination effects on CD4 cells after COVID-19. Study-level results: Clones from infection and from vaccination both contracted markedly late after vaccination. In convalescents, post-vaccine spike-reactive clones were mainly new clones induced by vaccination.

CDR1 and CDR2 (germline): LNHDA, SQIVND (reference sequence). Trimming cost V 2 bases and J 4 bases; bases outside gene matches: 10. CDR3 size: 17 residues. Remarks on this clone: The antigen is unknown.

Prior to sequencing, the ViraFEST assay stimulated PBMC with viral peptide pools, which expanded the antigen-specific CD4+ T cells. The culture ran for around 10 days before CD4+ T cells were isolated. PCR confirmed that the person was infected with SARS-CoV-2 between March and December 2020. Sequencing used immunoSEQ multiplex PCR; TCRdb keeps in-frame clones, though not all of them. This sample has under 25,000 clones, with 70% to 85% found just once. The source is a human donor who had a prior SARS-CoV-2 infection. The chain uses TRBV19 and TRBJ2-3; 9 nucleotides agree with TRBD2. The specimen was CD4+ T cells from PBMCs cultured with a peptide pool, collected before COVID-19 vaccination. This CDR3 is CASSIIRAGGRADTQYF. DNA of the CDR3: TGTGCCAGTAGTATAATCCGAGCGGGGGGAAGAGCAGATACGCAGTATTTT.